The entry below describes one T cell receptor (beta chain). Its antigen is not identified. This entry belongs to a study of CD4 T cells in relation to SARS-CoV-2 and coronaviruses. Study in general: The HLA restriction of the shared crossreactive spike epitopes was mapped.

CD4+ T cells from unexposed donors were obtained before the COVID-19 pandemic (2011-2018). Naive and memory CD4+ T cells came from enriched cryopreserved PBMCs. V shed 0 bases and J shed 9 bases, with 18 bases lying between them. Germline loops: CDR1 LGHNA, CDR2 YNFKEQ. The CDR3 extends over 16 amino acids. The method was immunoSEQ multiplex PCR; TCRdb's version includes in-frame clones alone and lacks a portion of them. The repertoire has 60,000 to 65,000 clones, about 94% of them found once; the top ten carry approximately 0.15%. Study results and limitations: About 65% of donors had memory CD4+ clonotypes crossrecognizing SARS-CoV-2 and common cold coronavirus spike. Culture-expanded clones reflect memory recall rather than primary priming during culture.

The sequencing sample was made of naive CD4+ T cells from PBMCs. Subset specified: naive CD4+ T cells isolated by negative enrichment. This clonotype originated in a human donor in good health. The chain links TRBV4-2 to TRBJ1-5; D unclear. The CDR3: CASSQDREQIIGPQHF. CDR3 nucleotide sequence: TGTGCCAGCAGCCAAGATCGGGAACAGATAATAGGGCCCCAGCATTTT.